Shown below are 29 T cell receptor beta chains from a single sample sequenced in a study of cytotoxic CD8 clonotypes in ibrutinib-treated CLL. The repertoire was sequenced with immunoSEQ multiplex PCR; TCRdb's copy has only in-frame clones and lacks some. The sample comprises 150,000 or so clones, 70% to 90% of which are singletons, and around 2% rests with the top ten. The sequences come from PBMCs, collected after 24 months of ibrutinib treatment. These receptors were taken from a human donor with chronic lymphocytic leukemia.

The chain combines TRBV11-2 with TRBJ1-1, with D possibly being TRBD1 (5 bases). The CDR3 is made up of 15 amino acids. Germline-derived CDR1 and CDR2 are SGHAT and FQNNGV. V was trimmed by 7 bases and J by 1 base, leaving 16 bases between them. The CDR3 sequence: CASTRIRRENTEAFF. The CDR3 DNA reads TGTGCCAGCACCAGGATCCGCAGGGAGAACACTGAAGCTTTCTTT. Filled out from reference TRBV11-2 and TRBJ1-1, the complete variable domain reads EAGVAQSPRYKIIEKRQSVAFWCNPISGHATLYWYQQILGQGPKLLIQFQNNGVVDDSQLPKDRFSAERLKGVDSTLKIQPAKLEDSAVYLCASTRIRRENTEAFFGQGTRLTVV.

The count of this clone is one. This chain connects TRBV6-5 to TRBJ1-1, with D possibly matching TRBD1 (6 bases). Trimming stripped 0 bases from V and 3 bases from J, with 11 bases between. The CDR3 runs to 15 residues. Germline CDR1 MNHEY, CDR2 SVGAGI. The CDR3 DNA follows: TGTGCCAGCAGTTACTCCAAGGGGGGGTACACTGAAGCTTTCTTT. It yields the protein CASSYSKGGYTEAFF.

This clone was recorded only once. The V gene is TRBV5-1, the J gene TRBJ1-6; D perhaps matches TRBD1 (5 bases). The CDR3 is 14 residues long. Germline values: CDR1 SGHRS, CDR2 YFSETQ. V dropped 4 bases and J dropped 8 bases, with 13 bases sitting between them. CDR3 sequence: CASSPGHGDSPLHF. DNA for the CDR3: TGCGCCAGCAGCCCCGGACACGGAGATTCACCCCTCCACTTT.

V usage is TRBV28 and J usage is TRBJ2-6, with 7 bases matching TRBD1. V shed 5 bases, J shed 2 bases, and the junction held 3 bases outside the gene matches. The germline gives CDR1 MDHEN, CDR2 SYDVKM. The CDR3 has 15 amino acids. CDR3: CASSQTGPGANVLTF. The CDR3 bases are TGTGCCAGCAGTCAGACAGGGCCTGGGGCCAACGTCCTGACTTTC.

V and J are TRBV4-1 and TRBJ2-3; 10 nucleotides align to TRBD2. Germline loops: CDR1 MGHRA, CDR2 YSYEKL. The V and J ends lost 0 bases and 1 base, in that order; junction bases with no gene match: 13. There are 20 residues in the CDR3. The CDR3 nucleotides read TGCGCCAGCAGCCAAGAAAAGTCGCCGGCTAGCGGGGGCCGCACAGATACGCAGTATTTT. Its translation: CASSQEKSPASGGRTDTQYF.

This chain connects TRBV6-1 to TRBJ2-2, with a possible D match to TRBD1 (6 bases). The length of the CDR3 is 16 residues. Germline assignment: CDR1 MNHNS and CDR2 SASEGT. V was trimmed by 2 bases and J by 3 bases, leaving 13 bases between them. In DNA form, the CDR3 reads TGTGCCAGCAGTGAAAGGGCAGGGGCCGACACCGGGGAGCTGTTTTTT. Amino acid sequence: CASSERAGADTGELFF.

The chain joins TRBV6-1 to TRBJ2-7; D remains ambiguous. V lost 4 bases and J lost 6, with 10 bases in between. This CDR3 contains 12 residues. In germline, CDR1 is MNHNS, CDR2 SASEGT. The DNA of the CDR3 is TGTGCCAGCAGTGCATTCGGAAGCGAGCAGTACTTC. Translation gives CASSAFGSEQYF.

The CDR3 DNA sequence: TGTGCCAGCAGTGAATGGGACAGGGTTGGCACCGGGGAGCTGTTTTTT. It translates to CASSEWDRVGTGELFF. J is TRBJ2-2 and V is TRBV25-1, with TRBD1 matching over 9 bases. V shed 1 base, J shed 4 bases, and the junction held 4 bases outside the gene matches. Germline CDR1 and CDR2: MGHDK and SYGVNS. The CDR3 consists of 16 residues. Combining the CDR3 with reference TRBV25-1 and TRBJ2-2 gives the whole variable domain EADIYQTPRYLVIGTGKKITLECSQTMGHDKMYWYQQDPGMELHLIHYSYGVNSTEKGDLSSESTVSRIRTEHFPLTLESARPSHTSQYLCASSEWDRVGTGELFFGEGSRLTVL.

This clone was seen only once. J is TRBJ2-5 and V is TRBV25-1, with 9 nucleotides matching TRBD1. The CDR3 consists of 16 residues. V was pared by 5 bases and J by 5 bases, with 12 bases of the junction left unmatched. Germline V gene data show CDR1 as MGHDK and CDR2 as SYGVNS. This chain's CDR3 is CASSPGTGRTGETQYF. CDR3 DNA sequence: TGTGCCAGCAGTCCCGGGACAGGGAGGACGGGGGAGACCCAGTACTTC.

This clone was detected only a few times. The chain carries TRBV19 and TRBJ1-2; 7 bases map to TRBD1. CDR3 length: 12 residues. Germline-derived CDR1 and CDR2 are LNHDA and SQIVND (reference sequence). The J segment lost 8 bases and the V segment lost 3 bases, leaving 3 bases of the junction unmatched. The CDR3 region is CASSMTGKGYTF. The CDR3 DNA reads TGTGCCAGTAGTATGACAGGGAAAGGCTACACCTTC.

The rearrangement joins TRBV11-3 to TRBJ2-1; 12 nucleotides align to TRBD2. This CDR3 is 15 amino acids long. Per germline, CDR1 SGHNT and CDR2 YENEEA. J lost 7 bases, V lost 5 bases, and 6 bases had no gene match. In DNA, the CDR3 is TGTGCCAGCAGCGCCGGACTAGCGGGACGGAATGAGCAGTTCTTC. This codes for CASSAGLAGRNEQFF.

CDR3 sequence: CASSGVSGRANYGYTF. For the CDR3, the DNA is TGTGCCAGCAGCGGCGTCTCGGGAAGAGCTAACTATGGCTACACCTTC. This rearrangement joins TRBV2 to TRBJ1-2; D is uncertain. In germline, CDR1 is SNHLY, CDR2 FYNNEI. V dropped 6 bases and J dropped 0 bases, with 17 bases sitting between them. The CDR3 contains 16 residues.

The chain joins TRBV19 to TRBJ2-1; TRBD2 matches 12 bases. V lost 5 bases to trimming and J lost 5 bases; unmatched junction nucleotides: 7. Germline values: CDR1 LNHDA, CDR2 SQIVND (reference sequence). This CDR3 is built from 16 residues. The CDR3 loop reads CASSPRTSGVHNEQFF. The CDR3 coding sequence is TGTGCCAGTAGTCCCCGGACTAGCGGGGTTCACAATGAGCAGTTCTTC.

This rearrangement joins TRBV7-9 to TRBJ1-3; D unclear. From germline, CDR1 is SEHNR and CDR2 FQNEAQ (reference sequence). With 4 bases removed from V and 3 bases from J, the gap between germline ends came to 16 bases. The CDR3 has 16 amino acids. The CDR3 DNA follows: TGTGCCAGCAGCTATCCGCAGGAGGGAATTGGAAACACCATATATTTT. Protein product: CASSYPQEGIGNTIYF.

This clone has a single count. CDR3 sequence (DNA): TGTGCCAGCAGCTTCTACAGCGGGAGGGGATACAATGAGCAGTTCTTC. Residues: CASSFYSGRGYNEQFF. The chain couples TRBV11-2 to TRBJ2-1, with 10 bases lining up with TRBD2. The CDR3 totals 16 residues. Germline V gene sequence: CDR1 SGHAT, CDR2 FQNNGV. V lost 3 bases, J lost 4 bases, and 6 bases stayed unmatched.

The V gene is TRBV10-3, the J gene TRBJ2-3; 10 bases are a match to TRBD2. The CDR3 has 14 amino acids. In germline, CDR1 is ENHRY, CDR2 SYGVKD. J was trimmed by 6 bases and V by 4 bases; bases with no gene match: 4. The CDR3 region is CAISGGLASDTQYF. DNA for the CDR3: TGTGCCATCAGTGGGGGACTAGCGTCTGATACGCAGTATTTT.

The chain recombines TRBV7-8 with TRBJ1-4; D is undetermined. Germline CDR1 SGHVS, CDR2 FQNEAQ. The CDR3 length is 15 residues. Trimming took 0 bases from V and 0 from J, leaving 5 bases between them. Here the CDR3 DNA reads TGTGCCAGCAGCTTAGCTCTCGCAACTAATGAAAAACTGTTTTTT. Its translation is CASSLALATNEKLFF.

V is TRBV5-1 and J is TRBJ2-7; TRBD1 aligns across 10 bases. Per the germline V gene, CDR1 is SGHRS and CDR2 is YFSETQ. The CDR3 has 17 amino acids. The V segment lost 4 bases and the J segment 4 bases; nucleotides outside the gene matches: 14. The CDR3 here is CASSRGPFGTGEYEQYF. DNA of the CDR3: TGCGCCAGCAGCAGAGGACCTTTCGGGACAGGGGAATACGAGCAGTACTTC.

The chain couples TRBV11-1 to TRBJ2-7; D gene unclear. Germline V gives CDR1 SGHAT, CDR2 FQDESV (reference sequence). This CDR3 has 12 amino acids. The V end was cut by 4 bases, the J end by 2 bases, with 6 bases between. CDR3 coding DNA: TGTGCCAGCAGCTCATCTACCTACGAGCAGTACTTC. Translating it yields CASSSSTYEQYF.

In DNA form, the CDR3 reads TGTGCCAGCAGTGACCCTCAGGGGGCGGACTATGGCTACACCTTC. It specifies CASSDPQGADYGYTF. V usage is TRBV6-1 and J usage is TRBJ1-2; TRBD1 aligns across 8 bases. The length of the CDR3 is 15 residues. The ends lost 3 bases at V and 3 bases at J; junction bases unmatched: 6. The germline gives CDR1 MNHNS, CDR2 SASEGT.

This clone was picked up one time. This chain joins TRBV29-1 and TRBJ2-7; unclear D gene. Germline CDR1 and CDR2: SQVTM and ANQGSEA. Between the trimmed V and J ends, which lost 4 bases and 6 bases, there was a span of 16 bases. The CDR3 covers 13 residues. The CDR3 sequence is CSVGRVLDAEQYF. As DNA, the CDR3 is TGCAGCGTTGGTCGGGTGCTCGACGCCGAGCAGTACTTC.

The J gene is TRBJ2-1, the V gene TRBV11-3; 7 bases map to TRBD1. This CDR3 has 16 residues. Germline-derived CDR1 and CDR2 are SGHNT and YENEEA. V lost 1 base to trimming and J lost 2 bases; unmatched junction nucleotides: 5. The DNA of the CDR3 is TGTGCCAGCAGCTTAGGGATGACAGGGACCTACAATGAGCAGTTCTTC. Residues: CASSLGMTGTYNEQFF.

V is TRBV6-5 and J is TRBJ2-7; possibly TRBD1 for D (5 bases). Germline CDR1 is MNHEY and CDR2 is SVGAGI. V lost 5 bases to trimming and J lost 2 bases, with 10 bases between them. This CDR3 contains 13 residues. The CDR3 is CASSRQLAYEQYF. In nucleotides, the CDR3 is TGTGCCAGCAGTCGACAGCTTGCCTACGAGCAGTACTTC.

The chain employs TRBV28 and TRBJ2-7, with TRBD1 matching 7 bases. CDR1 is MDHEN, CDR2 SYDVKM, per germline. The J segment lost 5 bases and the V segment lost 8 bases, leaving 15 bases of the junction unmatched. This CDR3 contains 15 residues. CDR3 sequence reads: CASSTPRYRGHEQYF. The CDR3 region has the DNA TGTGCCAGCTCCACACCCCGGTACAGGGGCCACGAGCAGTACTTC.

The V call is TRBV11-2, the J call TRBJ2-2; D gene ambiguous. Deletions cut 2 bases from V and 6 bases from J, with 7 bases between. Germline CDR1 and CDR2: SGHAT and FQNNGV. This CDR3 contains 13 residues. CDR3 coding DNA: TGTGCCAGCAGCTTAATACGGGCCGGGGAGCTGTTTTTT. This encodes CASSLIRAGELFF.

V and J are TRBV9 and TRBJ2-1; 13 positions match TRBD2. V gave up 3 bases and J gave up 1 base; unmatched junction bases: 7. The CDR3 contains 18 residues. The germline V gene has CDR1 SGDLS and CDR2 YYNGEE. The CDR3 spells CASSAGLAGEISYNEQFF. CDR3 bases: TGTGCCAGCAGCGCAGGACTAGCGGGAGAAATTTCCTACAATGAGCAGTTCTTC.

This clone was seen once. The genes are TRBV27 and TRBJ2-2; TRBD1 might be the D (6 bases). Germline-derived CDR1 and CDR2 are MNHEY and SMNVEV (reference sequence). Trimming stripped 2 bases from V and 0 bases from J, with 10 bases between. This CDR3 has 16 amino acids. Here the CDR3 DNA reads TGTGCCAGCAGTTTAGGCAGGGGTCCGAACACCGGGGAGCTGTTTTTT. This encodes CASSLGRGPNTGELFF.

This clone occurred a few times. V gene TRBV30 combines with J gene TRBJ1-2; D call uncertain. The CDR3 has 13 amino acids. The germline gives CDR1 GTSNPN, CDR2 SVGIG (reference sequence). Trimming removed 0 bases from V and 4 bases from J, with 9 bases in between. CDR3 sequence: CAWSVPPSYGYTF. In DNA, the CDR3 is TGTGCCTGGAGTGTACCGCCCAGCTATGGCTACACCTTC.

The rearrangement joins TRBV18 to TRBJ2-7, with 7 bases aligning to TRBD1. V gave up 6 bases and J gave up 4 bases; unmatched junction bases: 12. The CDR3 runs to 15 residues. Per the germline V gene, CDR1 is KGHSH and CDR2 is LQKENI. CDR3 sequence reads: CASSSVRGSEYEQYF. For the CDR3, the DNA is TGTGCCAGCTCCTCAGTCAGGGGGAGCGAATACGAGCAGTACTTC.